This T cell receptor beta chain was identified during a study of T cell repertoires in cytomegalovirus infection. As for the study in general: It was the public TCR beta signatures that indicated both CMV infection and matching HLA type.

V lost 0 bases, J lost 0 bases, and 15 bases lay in between. The CDR3 spans 18 residues. Whole-study findings and limits: Individuals carrying CMV plus the relevant HLA were identified by cumulative frequency of public TCR beta families. Dominating the ex vivo response were TCR beta clonotypes that were CMV-specific and HLA-C-restricted.

From the reads, TCRdb called clonotypes with MiXCR, one entry per CDR3 protein. The sample has some 120,000 distinct CDR3 sequences; over 9% are singletons. On this clonotype itself: As yet, its antigen is unknown. A clone one base away is much larger, so this may be a read error.

This TCR was sampled from a human donor in good health (CMV status not recorded). Some clones in this sample may be carry-over from other donors' samples. This chain uses TRBV12-3 or TRBV12-4 with TRBJ1-5; a possible D gene is TRBD1 (6 bases). What was sequenced was PBMCs, sequenced either directly or after in vitro stimulation (not recorded which). The DNA of the CDR3 is TGTGCCAGCAGTTTAGCCCCGGACAGTCGTTATAGCAATCAGCCCCAGCATTTT. The encoded protein is CASSLAPDSRYSNQPQHF.